The clone carrying this T cell receptor beta chain came up a few times. This CDR3 contains 12 residues. In germline, CDR1 is LNHDA, CDR2 SQIVND (reference sequence). V was clipped by 7 bases and J by 5 bases, with 8 bases between them. This entry is derived from a study of human T cells and chemical hapten exposure. Time point reported: pre-sensitization, week 0. Treatment described: therapeutic diphenylcyclopropenone sensitization with weekly scalp DPC. Staff drew blood before applying each patch test. Total RNA was extracted from unfractionated whole blood. TCRdb analysed the RACE reads with MiXCR anew, one entry per CDR3 protein. Of around 180,000 distinct CDR3 sequences listed, around 30% were seen once; the top ten hold under 3%.

The chain employs TRBV19 and TRBJ2-2, with D hard to call. Sequencing used whole blood, obtained in connection with sensitization to the hapten diphenylcyclopropenone (DPC). The sequence derives from a woman younger than 45 with alopecia areata. Some clones in this sample may be carry-over from other donors' samples. The CDR3 coding sequence is TGTGCCAGTATAGAGGAGACCGGGGAGCTGTTTTTT. It yields the protein CASIEETGELFF.